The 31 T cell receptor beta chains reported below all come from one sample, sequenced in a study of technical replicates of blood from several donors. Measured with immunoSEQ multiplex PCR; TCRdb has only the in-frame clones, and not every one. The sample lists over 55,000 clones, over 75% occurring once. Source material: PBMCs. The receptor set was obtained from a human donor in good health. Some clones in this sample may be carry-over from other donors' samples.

CDR3 protein: CASTPDRGHRGGYTF. The CDR3 DNA sequence: TGTGCCAGCACACCCGACAGGGGGCATCGAGGTGGCTACACCTTC. V is TRBV28 and J is TRBJ1-2, with 10 bases aligning to TRBD1. Germline values: CDR1 MDHEN, CDR2 SYDVKM. V was pared by 7 bases and J by 7 bases, with 12 bases of the junction left unmatched. The CDR3 consists of 15 residues.

The CDR3 nucleotides are TGCGCCAGCAGCCAACCGGACTTAGCCTCCTATAATTCACCCCTCCACTTT. It yields the protein CASSQPDLASYNSPLHF. This sequence joins TRBV4-1 and TRBJ1-6; D remains unclear. Germline CDR1 is MGHRA and CDR2 is YSYEKL. This CDR3 contains 17 residues. Between the trimmed V and J ends, which lost 2 bases and 0 bases, there was a span of 11 bases.

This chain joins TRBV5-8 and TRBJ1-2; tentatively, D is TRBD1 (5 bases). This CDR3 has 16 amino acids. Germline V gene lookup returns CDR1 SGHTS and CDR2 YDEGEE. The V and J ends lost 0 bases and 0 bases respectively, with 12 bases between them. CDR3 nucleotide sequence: TGTGCCAGCAGCTTGGGTGGTACAGGAACTAACTATGGCTACACCTTC. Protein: CASSLGGTGTNYGYTF.

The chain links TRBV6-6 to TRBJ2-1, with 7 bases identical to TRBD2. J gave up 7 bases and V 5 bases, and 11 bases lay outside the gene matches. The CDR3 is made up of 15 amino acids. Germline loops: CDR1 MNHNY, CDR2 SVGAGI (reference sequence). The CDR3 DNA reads TGTGCCAGCAGTCGCCTTTCGGGGGAGGGTAATGAGCAGTTCTTC. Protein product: CASSRLSGEGNEQFF.

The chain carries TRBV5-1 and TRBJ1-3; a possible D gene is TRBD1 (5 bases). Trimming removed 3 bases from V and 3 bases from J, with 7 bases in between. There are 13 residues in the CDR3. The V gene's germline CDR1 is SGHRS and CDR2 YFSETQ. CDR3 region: CASSWQGGNTIYF. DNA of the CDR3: TGCGCCAGCAGCTGGCAGGGTGGAAACACCATATATTTT.

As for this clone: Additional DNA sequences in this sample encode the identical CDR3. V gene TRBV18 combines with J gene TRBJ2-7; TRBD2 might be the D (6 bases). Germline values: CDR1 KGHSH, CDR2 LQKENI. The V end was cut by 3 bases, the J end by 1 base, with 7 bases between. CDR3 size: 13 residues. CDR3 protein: CASSPGLSYEQYF. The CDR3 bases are TGTGCCAGCTCACCGGGACTGTCCTACGAGCAGTACTTC.

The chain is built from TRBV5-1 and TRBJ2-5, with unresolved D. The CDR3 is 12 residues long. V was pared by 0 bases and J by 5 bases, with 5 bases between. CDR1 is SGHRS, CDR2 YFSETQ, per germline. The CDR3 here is CASSLESETQYF. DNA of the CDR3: TGCGCCAGCAGCTTGGAATCTGAGACCCAGTACTTC.

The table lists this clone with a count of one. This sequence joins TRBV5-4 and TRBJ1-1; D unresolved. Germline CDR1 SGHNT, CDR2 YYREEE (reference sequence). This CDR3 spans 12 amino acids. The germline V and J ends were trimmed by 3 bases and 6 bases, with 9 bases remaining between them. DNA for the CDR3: TGTGCCAGCAGCTATGCAACATCTGAAGCTTTCTTT. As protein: CASSYATSEAFF.

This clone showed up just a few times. The CDR3: CASSFQNYGYTF. DNA for the CDR3: TGTGCCAGCAGTTTTCAAAACTATGGCTACACCTTC. The gene calls are TRBV28 and TRBJ1-2; D gene unclear. V shed 3 bases and J shed 2 bases, with 4 bases lying between them. The CDR3 loop spans 12 amino acids. The germline gives CDR1 MDHEN, CDR2 SYDVKM.

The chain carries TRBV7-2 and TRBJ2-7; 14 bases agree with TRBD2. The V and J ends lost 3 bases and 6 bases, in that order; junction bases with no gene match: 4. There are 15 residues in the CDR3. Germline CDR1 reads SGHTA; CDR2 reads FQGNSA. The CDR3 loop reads CASSFTGTSGSEQYF. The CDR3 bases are TGTGCCAGCAGCTTTACCGGGACTAGCGGGAGCGAGCAGTACTTC.

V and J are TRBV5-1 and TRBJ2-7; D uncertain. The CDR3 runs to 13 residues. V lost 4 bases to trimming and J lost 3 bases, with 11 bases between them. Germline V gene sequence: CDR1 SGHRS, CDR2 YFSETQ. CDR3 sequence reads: CASSTSELYEQYF. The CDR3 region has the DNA TGCGCCAGCAGCACCTCGGAGCTCTACGAGCAGTACTTC.

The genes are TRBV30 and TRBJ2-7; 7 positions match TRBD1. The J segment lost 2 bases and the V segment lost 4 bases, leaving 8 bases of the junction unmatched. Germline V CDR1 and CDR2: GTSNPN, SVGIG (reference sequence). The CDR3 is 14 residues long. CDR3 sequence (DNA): TGTGCCTGGAATTCCTGGACAGGAGCCTACGAGCAGTACTTC. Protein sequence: CAWNSWTGAYEQYF. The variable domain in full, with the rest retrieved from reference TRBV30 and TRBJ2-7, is SQTIHQWPATLVQPVGSPLSLECTVEGTSNPNLYWYRQAAGRGLQLLFYSVGIGQISSEVPQNLSASRPQDRQFILSSKKLLLSDSGFYLCAWNSWTGAYEQYFGPGTRLTVT.

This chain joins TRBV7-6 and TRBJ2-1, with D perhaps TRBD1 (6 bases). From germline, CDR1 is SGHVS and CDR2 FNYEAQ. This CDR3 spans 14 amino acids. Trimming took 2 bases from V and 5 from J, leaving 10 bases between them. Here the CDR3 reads CASSLQQGNNEQFF. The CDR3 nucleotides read TGTGCCAGCAGCTTACAACAGGGCAACAATGAGCAGTTCTTC.

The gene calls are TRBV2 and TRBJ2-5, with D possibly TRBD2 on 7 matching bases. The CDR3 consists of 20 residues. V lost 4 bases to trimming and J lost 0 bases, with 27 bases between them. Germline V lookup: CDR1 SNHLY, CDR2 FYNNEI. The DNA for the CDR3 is TGTGCCAGCAGTGGATTGGAAACCGGGACTAAGGGGGAGTACCAAGAGACCCAGTACTTC. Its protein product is CASSGLETGTKGEYQETQYF.

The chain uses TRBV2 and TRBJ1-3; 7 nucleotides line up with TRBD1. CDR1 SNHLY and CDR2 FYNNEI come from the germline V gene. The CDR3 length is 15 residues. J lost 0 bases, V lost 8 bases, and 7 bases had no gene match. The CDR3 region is CASRGDSYSGNTIYF. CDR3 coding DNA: TGTGCCAGCCGTGGGGACAGCTACTCTGGAAACACCATATATTTT.

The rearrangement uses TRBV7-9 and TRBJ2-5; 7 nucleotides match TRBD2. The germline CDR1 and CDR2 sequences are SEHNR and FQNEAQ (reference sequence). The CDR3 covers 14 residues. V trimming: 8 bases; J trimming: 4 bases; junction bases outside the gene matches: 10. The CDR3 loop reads CASLRRGGGETQYF. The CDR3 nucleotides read TGTGCCAGCCTCCGGAGGGGCGGGGGAGAGACCCAGTACTTC.

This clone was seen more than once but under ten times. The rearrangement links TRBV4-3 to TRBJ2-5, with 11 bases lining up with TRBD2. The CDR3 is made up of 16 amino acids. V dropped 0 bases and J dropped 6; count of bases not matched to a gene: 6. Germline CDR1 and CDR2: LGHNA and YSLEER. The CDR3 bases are TGCGCCAGCAGCCAAGATCGTAGCGGGGGGGCGCAGACCCAGTACTTC. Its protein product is CASSQDRSGGAQTQYF.

CDR3 protein: CASSLYNQPQHF. In DNA form, the CDR3 reads TGTGCCAGCAGCCTCTACAATCAGCCCCAGCATTTT. The chain uses TRBV7-2 and TRBJ1-5; D is unclear. Trimming stripped 5 bases from V and 3 bases from J, with 5 bases between. Germline CDR1 SGHTA, CDR2 FQGNSA. The CDR3 length is 12 residues.

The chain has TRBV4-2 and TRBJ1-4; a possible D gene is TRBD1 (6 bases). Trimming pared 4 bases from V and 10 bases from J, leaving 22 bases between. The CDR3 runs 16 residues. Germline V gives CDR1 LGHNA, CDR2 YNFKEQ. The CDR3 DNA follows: TGTGCCAGCAGCCGGAGGACAGTGCTCCATAAAGGAAAACTGTTTTTT. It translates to CASSRRTVLHKGKLFF.

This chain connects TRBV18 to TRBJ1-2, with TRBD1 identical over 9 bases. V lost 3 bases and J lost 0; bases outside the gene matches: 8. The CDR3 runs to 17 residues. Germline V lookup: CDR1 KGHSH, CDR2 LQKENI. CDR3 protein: CASSPGTGSSANYGYTF. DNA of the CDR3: TGTGCCAGCTCACCCGGGACAGGGTCATCAGCTAACTATGGCTACACCTTC.

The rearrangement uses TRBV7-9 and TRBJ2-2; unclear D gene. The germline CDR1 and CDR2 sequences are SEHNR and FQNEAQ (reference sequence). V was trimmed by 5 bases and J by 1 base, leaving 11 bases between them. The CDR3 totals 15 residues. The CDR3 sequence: CASSPVRGNTGELFF. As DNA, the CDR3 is TGTGCCAGCAGCCCGGTTAGAGGGAACACCGGGGAGCTGTTTTTT.

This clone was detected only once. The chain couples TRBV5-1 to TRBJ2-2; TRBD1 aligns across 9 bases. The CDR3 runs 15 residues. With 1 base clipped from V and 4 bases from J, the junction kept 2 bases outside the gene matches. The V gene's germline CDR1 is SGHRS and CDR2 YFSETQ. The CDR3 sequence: CASSLMTGGTGELFF. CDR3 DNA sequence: TGCGCCAGCAGCTTGATGACAGGGGGCACCGGGGAGCTGTTTTTT. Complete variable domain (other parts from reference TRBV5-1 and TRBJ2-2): KAGVTQTPRYLIKTRGQQVTLSCSPISGHRSVSWYQQTPGQGLQFLFEYFSETQRNKGNFPGRFSGRQFSNSRSEMNVSTLELGDSALYLCASSLMTGGTGELFFGEGSRLTVL.

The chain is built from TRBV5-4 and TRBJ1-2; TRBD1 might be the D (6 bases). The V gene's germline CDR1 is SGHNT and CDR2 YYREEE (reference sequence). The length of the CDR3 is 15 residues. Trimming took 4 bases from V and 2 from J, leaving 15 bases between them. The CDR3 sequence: CASSAGVGTNYGYTF. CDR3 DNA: TGTGCCAGCAGCGCCGGGGTAGGGACAAACTATGGCTACACCTTC.

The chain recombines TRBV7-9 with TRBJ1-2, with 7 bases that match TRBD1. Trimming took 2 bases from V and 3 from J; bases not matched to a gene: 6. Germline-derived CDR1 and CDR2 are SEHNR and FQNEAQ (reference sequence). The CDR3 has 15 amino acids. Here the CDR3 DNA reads TGTGCCAGCAGCTTACACACGACAGGGCACTATGGCTACACCTTC. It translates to CASSLHTTGHYGYTF.

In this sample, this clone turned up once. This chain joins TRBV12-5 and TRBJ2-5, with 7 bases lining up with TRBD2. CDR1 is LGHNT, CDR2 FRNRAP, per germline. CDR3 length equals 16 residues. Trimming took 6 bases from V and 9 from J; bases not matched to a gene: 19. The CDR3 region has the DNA TGTGCTAGTGGGGCCGGGACTATTGGGGAAGAGAGGGCCCAGTACTTC. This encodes CASGAGTIGEERAQYF.

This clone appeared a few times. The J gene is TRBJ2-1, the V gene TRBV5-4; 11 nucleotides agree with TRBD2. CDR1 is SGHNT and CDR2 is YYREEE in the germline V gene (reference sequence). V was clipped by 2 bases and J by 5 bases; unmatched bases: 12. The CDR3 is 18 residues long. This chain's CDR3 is CASSFVLAGGRMHNEQFF. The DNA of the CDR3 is TGTGCCAGCAGCTTTGTTTTAGCGGGAGGGCGGATGCACAATGAGCAGTTCTTC.

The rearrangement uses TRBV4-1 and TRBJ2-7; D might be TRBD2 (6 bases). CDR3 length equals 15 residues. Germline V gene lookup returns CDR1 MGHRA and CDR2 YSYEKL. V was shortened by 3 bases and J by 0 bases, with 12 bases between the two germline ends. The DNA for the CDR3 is TGCGCCAGCAGCCAGTCACTAGCCGGCTCCTACGAGCAGTACTTC. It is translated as CASSQSLAGSYEQYF.

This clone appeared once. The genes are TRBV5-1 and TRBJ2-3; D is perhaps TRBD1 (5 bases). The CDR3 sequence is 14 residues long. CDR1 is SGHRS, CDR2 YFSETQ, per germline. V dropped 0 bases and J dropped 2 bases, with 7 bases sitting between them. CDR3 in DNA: TGCGCCAGCAGCTTGGACAGGTCCACAGATACGCAGTATTTT. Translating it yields CASSLDRSTDTQYF.

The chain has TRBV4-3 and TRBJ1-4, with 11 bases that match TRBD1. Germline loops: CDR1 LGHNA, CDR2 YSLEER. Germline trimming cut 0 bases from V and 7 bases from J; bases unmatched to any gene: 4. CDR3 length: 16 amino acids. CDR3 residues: CASSQDWDRGGEKLFF. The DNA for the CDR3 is TGCGCCAGCAGCCAAGACTGGGACAGGGGGGGTGAAAAACTGTTTTTT.

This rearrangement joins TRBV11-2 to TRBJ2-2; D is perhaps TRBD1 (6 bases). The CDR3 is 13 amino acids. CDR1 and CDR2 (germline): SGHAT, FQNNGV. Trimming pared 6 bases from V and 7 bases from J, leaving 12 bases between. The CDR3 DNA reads TGTGCCAGCAGGGGACACCTCCTCGGGGAGCTGTTTTTT. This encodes CASRGHLLGELFF.

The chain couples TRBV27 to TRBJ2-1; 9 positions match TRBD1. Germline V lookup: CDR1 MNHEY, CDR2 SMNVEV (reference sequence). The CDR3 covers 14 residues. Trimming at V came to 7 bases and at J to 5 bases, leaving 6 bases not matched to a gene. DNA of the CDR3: TGTGCCAGCAATGGACAGGGGAGTCACAATGAGCAGTTCTTC. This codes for CASNGQGSHNEQFF.